This T cell receptor (beta chain) was found in a study of OX40 agonist ivuxolimab in advanced cancers. Study information: Ivuxolimab, an antibody acting as an agonist of OX40 (CD134), was used to treat patients. Study-wide points: Expanded peripheral T cell antigen specificity was not determined.

About this clone: No antigen is known for it.

Germline V lookup: CDR1 SGDLS, CDR2 YYNGEE. There are 16 residues in the CDR3. The V end lost 0 bases, the J end lost 4 bases, and 15 bases lay between the germline ends. Blood samples were obtained at baseline, cycle 4 day 1, and cycle 7 day 1. Sequencing used immunoSEQ multiplex PCR; TCRdb keeps in-frame clones, though not all of them. The sample holds about 86,000 clones, about 83% seen once. This material consisted of CD4+ or CD8+ T cells sorted from blood, taken in a trial of the OX40 agonist ivuxolimab. This sequence was found in an adult with an advanced solid tumor such as melanoma, head and neck, liver or kidney cancer. The chain recombines TRBV9 with TRBJ2-3; D assignment may be TRBD1 or TRBD2 (5 bases each). CDR3 in amino acids: CASSVGRGAQADTQYF. The DNA of the CDR3 is TGTGCCAGCAGCGTAGGTAGGGGAGCACAGGCAGATACGCAGTATTTT.